One and the same sample provided the 10 T cell receptor beta chains below, sequenced in a study of blood T cell repertoires in COVID-19. Some clones are missing from TCRdb's copy, which holds only in-frame ones; the method was immunoSEQ multiplex PCR. The sample holds around 250,000 clones, roughly 85% seen once. The sample comprised peripheral blood. These receptors all come from a man between 45 and 60 years old with active or convalescent COVID-19.

The rearrangement links TRBV28 to TRBJ1-1, with D unresolved. CDR3 length equals 14 residues. The germline gives CDR1 MDHEN, CDR2 SYDVKM. The V end was cut by 4 bases, the J end by 3 bases, with 12 bases between. The CDR3 region is CASSYPNRDTEAFF. CDR3 nucleotide sequence: TGTGCCAGCAGTTACCCAAACAGAGACACTGAAGCTTTCTTT.

This chain connects TRBV3-1 (or the pseudogene TRBV3-2) to TRBJ1-1; the D is unclear. The CDR3 totals 13 residues. Germline V lookup: CDR1 LGHDT, CDR2 YNNKEL (reference sequence). Trimming removed 1 base from V and 9 bases from J, with 12 bases in between. The CDR3 here is CASSQANSKKAFF. CDR3 nucleotides: TGTGCCAGCAGCCAAGCGAACAGCAAAAAAGCTTTCTTT.

The chain carries TRBV14 and TRBJ2-5; D remains unclear. Deletions cut 1 base from V and 5 bases from J, with 8 bases between. From germline, CDR1 is SGHDN and CDR2 FVKESK. There are 13 residues in the CDR3. CDR3 sequence: CASSQGARETQYF. The CDR3 DNA follows: TGTGCCAGCAGCCAAGGCGCGAGGGAGACCCAGTACTTC.

The rearrangement uses TRBV7-2 and TRBJ1-3; D unclear. Germline-derived CDR1 and CDR2 are SGHTA and FQGNSA. Trimming took off 2 bases at V and 4 bases at J, with 9 bases between the two ends. CDR3 size: 14 residues. The CDR3 loop reads CASSLLPGGNTIYF. The CDR3, as DNA: TGTGCCAGCAGCTTATTGCCGGGGGGAAACACCATATATTTT. The complete variable domain, with remaining parts taken from reference TRBV7-2 and TRBJ1-3, reads GAGVSQSPSNKVTEKGKDVELRCDPISGHTALYWYRQSLGQGLEFLIYFQGNSAPDKSGLPSDRFSAERTGGSVSTLTIQRTQQEDSAVYLCASSLLPGGNTIYFGEGSWLTVV.

The chain couples TRBV18 to TRBJ2-2; 7 bases are a match to TRBD1. The V and J ends lost 3 bases and 4 bases, in that order; junction bases with no gene match: 11. Germline CDR1 is KGHSH and CDR2 is LQKENI. CDR3 length equals 17 residues. The CDR3 loop is CASSPALDRAGTGELFF. The CDR3 DNA sequence: TGTGCCAGCTCACCCGCTCTTGACAGGGCCGGCACCGGGGAGCTGTTTTTT.

V gene TRBV5-1 combines with J gene TRBJ1-1; D is possibly TRBD1 (6 bases). Germline values: CDR1 SGHRS, CDR2 YFSETQ. Trimming cost V 4 bases and J 1 base, with 14 bases left between them. The CDR3 has 15 amino acids. The CDR3, as DNA: TGCGCCAGCAGCACCGCCGGGACATCGAACACTGAAGCTTTCTTT. Amino acids: CASSTAGTSNTEAFF. Full variable domain (remainder filled in from reference TRBV5-1 and TRBJ1-1): KAGVTQTPRYLIKTRGQQVTLSCSPISGHRSVSWYQQTPGQGLQFLFEYFSETQRNKGNFPGRFSGRQFSNSRSEMNVSTLELGDSALYLCASSTAGTSNTEAFFGQGTRLTVV.

The chain carries TRBV24-1 and TRBJ2-3, with unresolved D. The V end lost 2 bases, the J end lost 5 bases, and 4 bases lay between the germline ends. The CDR3 extends over 12 amino acids. Germline CDR1 is KGHDR and CDR2 is SFDVKD. The CDR3 DNA reads TGTGCCACCAGTGATTACGGAGATACGCAGTATTTT. It specifies CATSDYGDTQYF.

This rearrangement joins TRBV7-2 to TRBJ1-1; TRBD1 matches 8 bases. Per the germline V gene, CDR1 is SGHTA and CDR2 is FQGNSA. The CDR3 runs to 15 residues. V was pared by 6 bases and J by 10 bases, with 16 bases of the junction left unmatched. The CDR3 here is CASRIRARDRMSAFF. CDR3 DNA: TGTGCCAGCAGAATTAGGGCTCGGGACAGGATGTCAGCTTTCTTT.

The V gene is TRBV3-1 (or the pseudogene TRBV3-2), the J gene TRBJ1-3; D perhaps matches TRBD1 (5 bases). Germline V gene lookup returns CDR1 LGHDT and CDR2 YNNKEL (reference sequence). Trimming pared 5 bases from V and 2 bases from J, leaving 10 bases between. The CDR3 totals 14 residues. CDR3 in amino acids: CASSVEGAGNTIYF. For the CDR3, the DNA is TGTGCCAGCAGCGTTGAAGGGGCTGGAAACACCATATATTTT.

The gene calls are TRBV29-1 and TRBJ2-1; 11 bases are a match to TRBD2. CDR1 and CDR2 (germline): SQVTM, ANQGSEA. V lost 4 bases and J lost 10; bases outside the gene matches: 6. The CDR3 runs to 13 residues. This CDR3 is CSVALAGGGEQFF. The CDR3 DNA reads TGCAGCGTTGCCCTAGCGGGAGGTGGAGAGCAGTTCTTC.